This T cell receptor beta chain was recorded in a study of T cell changes during pregnancy in multiple sclerosis. The junction had 4 bases not matched to a gene; V was cut back by 8 bases and J by 3 bases. This CDR3 contains 12 residues. CDR1 SNHLY and CDR2 FYNNEI come from the germline V gene. Clones were read by immunoSEQ multiplex PCR, and TCRdb kept only the in-frame ones, dropping some. This sample has about 88,000 clones, with 92% found just once. This receptor was taken from a female donor with multiple sclerosis, enrolled in a pregnancy study. This chain uses TRBV2 with TRBJ2-7, with 7 positions matching TRBD2. The material sequenced was peripheral blood, taken in the first trimester of pregnancy. DNA of the CDR3: TGTGCCAGCTCCCGGGGGGTCTACGAGCAGTACTTC. It codes for CASSRGVYEQYF.